Below are 28 T cell receptor beta chains sequenced from a single sample in a study of early T cells in non-severe SARS-CoV-2 infection. Via MiXCR, TCRdb re-called the 5' RACE reads, giving one row per CDR3 protein. Here the sample spans around 60,000 distinct CDR3 sequences, approximately 12% being singletons. The sequenced sample was whole blood. These receptors originate from an adult who was a healthcare worker with PCR-confirmed SARS-CoV-2 infection or an uninfected control (not recorded which).

The chain employs TRBV7-2 and TRBJ1-5, with 8 bases fitting TRBD1. The CDR3 spans 14 residues. Germline CDR1 and CDR2: SGHTA and FQGNSA. Trimming cost V 2 bases and J 7 bases; bases outside gene matches: 4. The CDR3 nucleotides read TGTGCCAGCAGCTTATCAGGGGGCAGCCAGCCCCAGCATTTT. It encodes CASSLSGGSQPQHF. The entire variable domain, with the rest obtained from reference TRBV7-2 and TRBJ1-5, is as follows: GAGVSQSPSNKVTEKGKDVELRCDPISGHTALYWYRQSLGQGLEFLIYFQGNSAPDKSGLPSDRFSAERTGGSVSTLTIQRTQQEDSAVYLCASSLSGGSQPQHFGDGTRLSIL.

There are many counts of this clonotype. The genes are TRBV19 and TRBJ1-4; maybe TRBD1 (5 bases). This CDR3 region has 12 residues. V dropped 5 bases and J dropped 8 bases, with 9 bases sitting between them. Germline-derived CDR1 and CDR2 are LNHDA and SQIVND (reference sequence). The CDR3 reads CASSGTPEKLFF. The CDR3 bases are TGTGCCAGTAGTGGGACGCCCGAAAAACTGTTTTTT.

This clonotype has a count of ten or more. The chain recombines TRBV4-2 with TRBJ1-2, with D perhaps matching TRBD1 (5 bases). Germline CDR1 is LGHNA and CDR2 is YNFKEQ. The CDR3 covers 18 residues. V was clipped by 1 base and J by 0 bases, with 18 bases between them. In DNA, the CDR3 is TGTGCCAGCAGCCAAGCGGGAGGGGTAGGAAGAGCTAACTATGGCTACACCTTC. Translating gives CASSQAGGVGRANYGYTF.

This clonotype was seen only a few times. The V and J genes are TRBV30 and TRBJ1-5; D call uncertain. V lost 1 base to trimming and J lost 2 bases, with 9 bases between them. CDR3 length: 14 residues. The V gene's germline CDR1 is GTSNPN and CDR2 SVGIG (reference sequence). CDR3 sequence: CAWSGPGGNQPQHF. The CDR3 nucleotides read TGTGCCTGGAGTGGGCCCGGGGGCAATCAGCCCCAGCATTTT.

The CDR3 DNA follows: TGTGCCATCAGTGGGGGAGTTGCGGATACGCAGTATTTT. Protein product: CAISGGVADTQYF. J is TRBJ2-3 and V is TRBV10-3; D is possibly TRBD2 (5 bases). Germline V CDR1 and CDR2: ENHRY, SYGVKD. The CDR3 runs to 13 residues. V gave up 4 bases and J gave up 6 bases, with 11 bases separating them.

This clonotype was detected many times. The chain has TRBV19 and TRBJ1-2; D may be TRBD1 (6 bases). The CDR3 is 18 residues long. The germline V gene has CDR1 LNHDA and CDR2 SQIVND (reference sequence). With 5 bases removed from V and 2 bases from J, the gap between germline ends came to 24 bases. CDR3 nucleotides: TGTGCCAGTAGTTCCTCCGGGACAAGGACCCCCTACAACTATGGCTACACCTTC. Its translation: CASSSSGTRTPYNYGYTF.

V usage is TRBV28 and J usage is TRBJ1-6, with D possibly being TRBD1 (5 bases). The V end lost 5 bases, the J end lost 5 bases, and 13 bases lay between the germline ends. The CDR3 is 15 residues long. Germline V lookup: CDR1 MDHEN, CDR2 SYDVKM. In nucleotides, the CDR3 is TGTGCCAGCAGTCCTTGGGACGGGGATAATTCACCCCTCCACTTT. It codes for CASSPWDGDNSPLHF.

Many counts were recorded for this clonotype. The gene calls are TRBV11-2 and TRBJ2-5; possibly TRBD2 for D (6 bases). The CDR3 is 16 residues long. The germline V and J ends were trimmed by 6 bases and 3 bases, with 20 bases remaining between them. The germline CDR1 and CDR2 sequences are SGHAT and FQNNGV. CDR3 sequence reads: CASRHVARRGKETQYF. The CDR3 DNA follows: TGTGCCAGCAGACACGTGGCGCGGAGGGGCAAAGAGACCCAGTACTTC.

This clonotype has ten or more counts. The chain recombines TRBV28 with TRBJ1-5, with a possible D match to TRBD1 (5 bases). The length of the CDR3 is 13 residues. V was shortened by 9 bases and J by 2 bases, with 11 bases between the two germline ends. Germline V CDR1 and CDR2: MDHEN, SYDVKM. Here the CDR3 DNA reads TGTGCCAGTAAGGGGTTGGGCAATCAGCCCCAGCATTTT. Amino acids: CASKGLGNQPQHF. Drawing the rest from reference TRBV28 and TRBJ1-5, the complete variable domain is DVKVTQSSRYLVKRTGEKVFLECVQDMDHENMFWYRQDPGLGLRLIYFSYDVKMKEKGDIPEGYSVSREKKERFSLILESASTNQTSMYLCASKGLGNQPQHFGDGTRLSIL.

This clonotype was seen at least ten times. V and J are TRBV4-1 and TRBJ2-2; 10 bases map to TRBD2. The CDR3 covers 18 residues. CDR1 and CDR2 (germline): MGHRA, YSYEKL. Trimming at V came to 1 base and at J to 6 bases, leaving 11 bases not matched to a gene. CDR3 DNA sequence: TGCGCCAGCAGCCAAGGTGTCCTAGCGGGAGACAGGGCCGGGGAGCTGTTTTTT. This sequence encodes CASSQGVLAGDRAGELFF.

This clonotype was counted at least ten times. V gene TRBV6-1 combines with J gene TRBJ1-2; possible D gene TRBD1, 5 bases. The V end lost 2 bases, the J end lost 8 bases, and 15 bases lay between the germline ends. CDR1 and CDR2 (germline): MNHNS, SASEGT. This CDR3 has 14 amino acids. CDR3 amino acids: CASSESGSGDGYTF. The CDR3 DNA reads as TGTGCCAGCAGTGAAAGTGGTTCGGGGGACGGCTACACCTTC.

The rearrangement uses TRBV7-2 and TRBJ2-5, with D tentatively TRBD1 (6 bases). Trimming cost V 3 bases and J 2 bases, with 13 bases left between them. Germline CDR1 is SGHTA and CDR2 is FQGNSA. This CDR3 region has 15 residues. The DNA for the CDR3 is TGTGCCAGCAGCTTTAACCGGGACATTCAAGAGACCCAGTACTTC. Translation gives CASSFNRDIQETQYF.

This clonotype occurred a few times. The chain recombines TRBV2 with TRBJ1-4; possible D gene TRBD1, 5 bases. The germline gives CDR1 SNHLY, CDR2 FYNNEI. Trimming cost V 7 bases and J 8 bases, with 17 bases left between them. The CDR3 has 14 residues. CDR3 nucleotide sequence: TGTGCCAGCACCCTGACAGCCTCGGGGGAAAAACTGTTTTTT. Encoded protein: CASTLTASGEKLFF.

The chain recombines TRBV11-2 with TRBJ2-7; D may be TRBD1 (6 bases). CDR1 SGHAT and CDR2 FQNNGV come from the germline V gene. The ends were cut back, 5 bases at V and 5 bases at J, with 22 bases in the middle. CDR3 length: 16 amino acids. The CDR3 loop reads CASSLSPLTGRNEQYF. CDR3 nucleotide sequence: TGTGCCAGCAGCCTGAGCCCTTTGACAGGTCGAAACGAGCAGTACTTC.

Details on this clonotype: It may be a read error: a sequence one base away is much more abundant. J is TRBJ2-3 and V is TRBV20-1, with D possibly TRBD1 on 6 matching bases. Between the trimmed V and J ends, which lost 5 bases and 7 bases, there was a span of 16 bases. CDR1 and CDR2 from the germline V gene are DFQATT and SNEGSKA (reference sequence). The CDR3 contains 13 residues. The CDR3 DNA reads as TGCAGTGCTCATTCCTCAGGGACATATACGCAGTATTTT. Translating it yields CSAHSSGTYTQYF.

This clonotype was seen a few times. This chain joins TRBV20-1 and TRBJ2-6; maybe TRBD1 (5 bases). The CDR3 runs to 16 residues. Trimming left V 4 bases short and J 0 bases short, with 13 bases between. CDR1 is DFQATT and CDR2 is SNEGSKA in the germline V gene (reference sequence). The CDR3 reads CSATRTRSSGANVLTF. The CDR3 nucleotides read TGCAGTGCTACAAGGACACGTAGCTCTGGGGCCAACGTCCTGACTTTC.

This clonotype was observed a few times. The rearrangement joins TRBV5-1 to TRBJ2-7, with D hard to call. The CDR3 extends over 14 amino acids. V was pared by 3 bases and J by 0 bases, with 10 bases between. Germline CDR1 is SGHRS and CDR2 is YFSETQ. CDR3: CASSWYGYSYEQYF. DNA for the CDR3: TGCGCCAGCAGCTGGTACGGATACTCCTACGAGCAGTACTTC.

In this sample, this clonotype turned up many times. The chain uses TRBV20-1 and TRBJ1-6; TRBD1 is a possible D gene (5 bases). V was cut by 5 bases and J by 0 bases, with 11 bases left in between. The CDR3 runs to 15 residues. CDR1 is DFQATT, CDR2 SNEGSKA, per germline (reference sequence). CDR3 DNA: TGCAGTGCTCAAATAGGGGTCTCCTATAATTCACCCCTCCACTTT. Its protein product is CSAQIGVSYNSPLHF.

This clonotype was picked up many times. The rearrangement links TRBV27 to TRBJ1-4; 10 positions agree with TRBD1. The CDR3 is made up of 16 amino acids. V trimming: 5 bases; J trimming: 6 bases; junction bases outside the gene matches: 9. Germline V lookup: CDR1 MNHEY, CDR2 SMNVEV (reference sequence). The CDR3 DNA reads TGTGCCAGCAGTCCCACCCCCGGACAGGGGGATGAAAAACTGTTTTTT. Translating it yields CASSPTPGQGDEKLFF.

At least ten counts were recorded for this clonotype. This chain uses TRBV7-2 with TRBJ1-5; no definite D call. CDR3 length: 15 residues. V gave up 4 bases and J gave up 1 base, with 11 bases separating them. The V gene's germline CDR1 is SGHTA and CDR2 FQGNSA. The CDR3 is CASSSAGASNQPQHF. The CDR3, as DNA: TGTGCCAGCAGCTCGGCGGGAGCAAGCAATCAGCCCCAGCATTTT.

The sample holds many counts of this clonotype. This chain joins TRBV20-1 and TRBJ2-3; 12 bases align to TRBD2. Looked up from germline, CDR1 is DFQATT and CDR2 is SNEGSKA (reference sequence). CDR3 length: 16 amino acids. The CDR3 sequence: CRAGTSGSSSTDTQYF. CDR3 in DNA: TGCAGAGCCGGGACTAGCGGGTCCTCTAGCACAGATACGCAGTATTTT.

The sample holds many counts of this clonotype. The J gene is TRBJ2-1, the V gene TRBV7-2; TRBD2 agrees at 10 bases. V shed 5 bases, J shed 7 bases, and the junction held 8 bases outside the gene matches. This CDR3 spans 15 amino acids. CDR1 and CDR2 (germline): SGHTA, FQGNSA. The CDR3 sequence: CASSARTSGNNEQFF. Here the CDR3 DNA reads TGTGCCAGCAGCGCCCGGACTAGCGGTAATAATGAGCAGTTCTTC. Supplemented by reference TRBV7-2 and TRBJ2-1, the full variable domain reads GAGVSQSPSNKVTEKGKDVELRCDPISGHTALYWYRQSLGQGLEFLIYFQGNSAPDKSGLPSDRFSAERTGGSVSTLTIQRTQQEDSAVYLCASSARTSGNNEQFFGPGTRLTVL.

This clonotype was recorded at least ten times. This sequence joins TRBV5-6 and TRBJ1-5, with D maybe TRBD1 (6 bases). The length of the CDR3 is 16 residues. Germline V gives CDR1 SGHDT, CDR2 YYEEEE. The V and J ends lost 0 bases and 0 bases respectively, with 10 bases between them. CDR3 DNA sequence: TGTGCCAGCAGCTTGGCCGGGACAAATAGCAATCAGCCCCAGCATTTT. Protein sequence: CASSLAGTNSNQPQHF. The whole variable domain, remainder taken from reference TRBV5-6 and TRBJ1-5, is DAGVTQSPTHLIKTRGQQVTLRCSPKSGHDTVSWYQQALGQGPQFIFQYYEEEERQRGNFPDRFSGHQFPNYSSELNVNALLLGDSALYLCASSLAGTNSNQPQHFGDGTRLSIL.

The chain links TRBV7-2 to TRBJ2-3; D not resolved. The CDR3 sequence is 15 residues long. Germline CDR1 SGHTA, CDR2 FQGNSA. Trimming left V 4 bases short and J 2 bases short, with 13 bases between. DNA for the CDR3: TGTGCCAGCAGCTCCCTTAACTCCGTCACAGATACGCAGTATTTT. Protein: CASSSLNSVTDTQYF.

This clonotype was seen many times. The chain uses TRBV7-8 and TRBJ1-6; no definite D call. Germline lookup yields CDR1 SGHVS and CDR2 FQNEAQ. The CDR3 is 14 residues long. V was pared by 5 bases and J by 10 bases, with 15 bases between. For the CDR3, the DNA is TGTGCCAGCAGCCAGAGGAGGGTCGGCTCACCCCTCCACTTT. Translated: CASSQRRVGSPLHF.

This clonotype was counted at least ten times. This chain uses TRBV20-1 with TRBJ2-7; tentatively, D is TRBD1 or TRBD2 (5 bases each). The CDR3 extends over 14 amino acids. In germline, CDR1 is DFQATT, CDR2 SNEGSKA (reference sequence). V was trimmed by 5 bases and J by 4 bases, leaving 18 bases between them. The CDR3 sequence: CSAGDLLTPYEQYF. CDR3 sequence (DNA): TGCAGTGCTGGGGACCTCCTCACGCCATACGAGCAGTACTTC.

This clonotype came up a few times. The genes are TRBV28 and TRBJ2-1, with D perhaps TRBD1 (6 bases). Germline V gene lookup returns CDR1 MDHEN and CDR2 SYDVKM. The CDR3 has 15 residues. Trimming shortened V by 6 bases and J by 4 bases, and 16 bases separated the two germline ends. The DNA of the CDR3 is TGTGCCAGCAGCCATTGGACAGAGACTTACAATGAGCAGTTCTTC. It specifies CASSHWTETYNEQFF.

V and J are TRBV5-1 and TRBJ2-1; D is uncertain. Looked up from germline, CDR1 is SGHRS and CDR2 is YFSETQ. The CDR3 runs 15 residues. Trimming removed 4 bases at V and 8 bases at J, with 19 bases between. The CDR3 DNA is TGCGCCAGCAGCGGGTCAGACTCGCTGGGTGATGAGCAGTTCTTC. It encodes CASSGSDSLGDEQFF.